Listed here are 26 T cell receptor beta chains from one sample, sequenced in a study of T cell responses to AZD1222 COVID-19 vaccine. Repertoires were generated with immunoSEQ multiplex PCR, while TCRdb's copy carries only in-frame clones and drops some. The data hold around 95,000 clones, with around 89% observed a single time. The specimen comprised peripheral blood, sampled on day 0 of AZD1222 vaccination. The source is an adult in good health.

The chain carries TRBV4-1 and TRBJ2-5; D could derive from TRBD1 or TRBD2 (5 bases each). Per germline, CDR1 MGHRA and CDR2 YSYEKL. V was clipped by 3 bases and J by 4 bases, with 12 bases between them. This CDR3 has 14 amino acids. The CDR3 DNA sequence: TGCGCCAGCAGCCAGTCGGGACCTGGAGAGACCCAGTACTTC. Protein sequence: CASSQSGPGETQYF.

The CDR3 sequence: CAWSVGQHGANYGYTF. The DNA of the CDR3 is TGTGCCTGGAGTGTAGGCCAACACGGGGCTAACTATGGCTACACCTTC. V usage is TRBV30 and J usage is TRBJ1-2; D remains unclear. The CDR3 contains 16 residues. Germline-derived CDR1 and CDR2 are GTSNPN and SVGIG (reference sequence). V dropped 0 bases and J dropped 0 bases, with 14 bases sitting between them.

This chain joins TRBV28 and TRBJ1-2, with a tentative D call TRBD1 (5 bases). The germline CDR1 and CDR2 sequences are MDHEN and SYDVKM. The CDR3 consists of 13 residues. With 7 bases removed from V and 1 base from J, the gap between germline ends came to 10 bases. In nucleotides, the CDR3 is TGTGCCAGCATGGGGGTAATTAACTATGGCTACACCTTC. Protein: CASMGVINYGYTF.

The gene calls are TRBV10-3 and TRBJ2-5; no clear D gene. The CDR3 runs 14 residues. V lost 4 bases and J 4 bases, leaving 13 bases between the germline ends. The germline CDR1 and CDR2 sequences are ENHRY and SYGVKD. CDR3 nucleotide sequence: TGTGCCATCAGTGTACGAGAGGCAAGAGAGACCCAGTACTTC. Its translation: CAISVREARETQYF.

The chain recombines TRBV11-2 with TRBJ2-5, with D possibly matching TRBD2 (6 bases). CDR1 SGHAT and CDR2 FQNNGV come from the germline V gene. The CDR3 consists of 16 residues. The ends were cut back, 2 bases at V and 4 bases at J, with 17 bases in the middle. For the CDR3, the DNA is TGTGCCAGCAGCTTAAATCGTGCGATCGGGGGAGAGACCCAGTACTTC. This sequence encodes CASSLNRAIGGETQYF.

The CDR3 DNA is TGTGCCAGCAGTTTATGGGGACAGGGTCGTAATCAGCCCCAGCATTTT. Residues: CASSLWGQGRNQPQHF. The J gene is TRBJ1-5, the V gene TRBV28; 9 bases are a match to TRBD1. The CDR3 spans 16 residues. Germline assignment: CDR1 MDHEN and CDR2 SYDVKM. Trimming cost V 0 bases and J 4 bases; bases outside gene matches: 4.

This rearrangement joins TRBV4-3 to TRBJ2-3; TRBD1 matches at 9 bases. The trim removed 0 bases at V and 5 bases at J, leaving 6 bases unmatched. Germline CDR1 and CDR2: LGHNA and YSLEER. The length of the CDR3 is 16 residues. The CDR3 spells CASSQDLTGGEDTQYF. The CDR3 DNA reads TGCGCCAGCAGCCAAGATCTCACAGGGGGCGAAGATACGCAGTATTTT.

This clone was found once. The rearrangement uses TRBV18 and TRBJ2-7, with D possibly TRBD1 on 6 matching bases. Trimming removed 1 base at V and 5 bases at J, with 12 bases between. The CDR3 consists of 14 residues. Germline-derived CDR1 and CDR2 are KGHSH and LQKENI. CDR3 loop: CASSPLWAGDEQYF. The CDR3 DNA reads as TGTGCCAGCTCACCACTTTGGGCAGGGGACGAGCAGTACTTC.

V gene TRBV27 combines with J gene TRBJ2-2; D might be TRBD1 (6 bases). Germline V gene sequence: CDR1 MNHEY, CDR2 SMNVEV (reference sequence). The V and J ends lost 2 bases and 2 bases respectively, with 12 bases between them. The CDR3 runs to 16 residues. The CDR3 sequence: CASSLRLTGNTGELFF. As DNA, the CDR3 is TGTGCCAGCAGTTTAAGGTTGACAGGAAACACCGGGGAGCTGTTTTTT.

This chain's CDR3 is CASSQDGRRDIQYF. The DNA of the CDR3 is TGTGCCAGCAGCCAAGACGGGAGGAGAGACATTCAGTACTTC. This chain uses TRBV3-1 (or the pseudogene TRBV3-2) with TRBJ2-4, with 7 bases fitting TRBD2. The V gene's germline CDR1 is LGHDT and CDR2 YNNKEL (reference sequence). The junction had 4 bases not matched to a gene; V was cut back by 0 bases and J by 8 bases. This CDR3 has 14 residues.

CDR3 nucleotide sequence: TGTGCCACCAGTGTGAAGAGGGACAGAGCAGATACGCAGTATTTT. This translates into CATSVKRDRADTQYF. The V and J genes are TRBV15 and TRBJ2-3; 7 bases match TRBD1. CDR3 length: 15 amino acids. V lost 6 bases to trimming and J lost 4 bases; unmatched junction nucleotides: 10. Germline V gene lookup returns CDR1 LNHNV and CDR2 YYDKDF (reference sequence).

The genes are TRBV7-3 and TRBJ1-6, with TRBD1 as a possible D gene (6 bases). Germline loops: CDR1 SGHTA, CDR2 FQGTGA. Trimming stripped 3 bases from V and 9 bases from J, with 12 bases between. This CDR3 is built from 14 residues. The chain's CDR3 is CASSFGTMGSPLHF. The CDR3 DNA is TGTGCCAGCAGCTTCGGGACAATGGGTTCACCCCTCCACTTT.

The gene calls are TRBV2 and TRBJ1-1; 10 bases agree with TRBD1. The V gene end was trimmed by 6 bases and the J gene end by 2 bases; junction bases not matched to a gene: 9. This CDR3 has 16 residues. Germline V gene lookup returns CDR1 SNHLY and CDR2 FYNNEI. The CDR3 DNA reads TGTGCCAGCAGGACCGGGACAGGGGCGATAAACACTGAAGCTTTCTTT. Translating it yields CASRTGTGAINTEAFF.

In its sample, this clone was seen once. The chain joins TRBV6-5 to TRBJ1-5; D is uncertain. CDR1 MNHEY and CDR2 SVGAGI come from the germline V gene. Trimming removed 2 bases from V and 6 bases from J, with 11 bases in between. This CDR3 is 14 amino acids long. Written as DNA, the CDR3 is TGTGCCAGCAGTTACCTGGGCCTCGGTCAGCCCCAGCATTTT. Its translation is CASSYLGLGQPQHF.

The chain has TRBV7-2 and TRBJ1-6; TRBD1 matches at 7 bases. V lost 3 bases and J lost 0; bases outside the gene matches: 5. Germline V lookup: CDR1 SGHTA, CDR2 FQGNSA. This CDR3 spans 17 amino acids. The CDR3 DNA reads as TGTGCCAGCAGCTTGACAGGGATGAGCTCCTATAATTCACCCCTCCACTTT. This translates into CASSLTGMSSYNSPLHF.

The rearrangement uses TRBV19 and TRBJ2-1, with D unresolved. The V gene's germline CDR1 is LNHDA and CDR2 SQIVND (reference sequence). The CDR3 contains 15 residues. Trimming shortened V by 7 bases and J by 7 bases, and 20 bases separated the two germline ends. CDR3 nucleotides: TGTGCCAGTACCGAAGGAACGAGGATGGTGAATGAGCAGTTCTTC. Translation: CASTEGTRMVNEQFF.

J is TRBJ1-3 and V is TRBV28; no firm D call. V shed 3 bases and J shed 0 bases, with 15 bases lying between them. CDR3 length equals 17 residues. The germline gives CDR1 MDHEN, CDR2 SYDVKM. The CDR3 here is CASSFPISPSSGNTIYF. The CDR3 nucleotides are TGTGCCAGCAGTTTTCCCATCTCTCCGAGCTCTGGAAACACCATATATTTT.

This chain joins TRBV25-1 and TRBJ2-2; the match to TRBD2 covers 8 bases. This CDR3 region has 17 residues. Germline lookup yields CDR1 MGHDK and CDR2 SYGVNS. With 1 base clipped from V and 6 bases from J, the junction kept 10 bases outside the gene matches. The CDR3 here is CASSESWSSGKSGELFF. CDR3 nucleotides: TGTGCCAGCAGTGAATCTTGGAGTAGCGGGAAATCCGGGGAGCTGTTTTTT.

The chain is built from TRBV7-2 and TRBJ2-7, with 8 bases aligning to TRBD2. V gave up 1 base and J gave up 0 bases; unmatched junction bases: 2. The CDR3 is made up of 15 amino acids. CDR1 and CDR2 (germline): SGHTA, FQGNSA. CDR3 nucleotides: TGTGCCAGCAGCTTAGGTAGCGGGATCTCCTACGAGCAGTACTTC. This codes for CASSLGSGISYEQYF.

This sequence joins TRBV10-3 and TRBJ2-2; 8 positions agree with TRBD1. Looked up from germline, CDR1 is ENHRY and CDR2 is SYGVKD. Unmatched junction bases numbered 8, after V lost 2 bases and J lost 9 bases. The CDR3 covers 15 residues. The CDR3 region has the DNA TGTGCCATCAGTGAGACAGACAGGGGAATTCGGGAGCTGTTTTTT. Translating it yields CAISETDRGIRELFF.

V and J are TRBV30 and TRBJ2-4, with D maybe TRBD1 (6 bases). The germline V and J ends were trimmed by 5 bases and 2 bases, with 16 bases remaining between them. From germline, CDR1 is GTSNPN and CDR2 SVGIG (reference sequence). The CDR3 extends over 15 amino acids. CDR3 loop: CAWQQGTQTKNIQYF. CDR3 nucleotide sequence: TGTGCCTGGCAACAGGGAACACAAACCAAAAACATTCAGTACTTC.

The gene calls are TRBV27 and TRBJ2-7, with D possibly matching TRBD2 (5 bases). Trimming shortened V by 5 bases and J by 3 bases, and 5 bases separated the two germline ends. The CDR3 spans 11 residues. The germline CDR1 and CDR2 sequences are MNHEY and SMNVEV (reference sequence). The CDR3 reads CASSDYYEQYF. CDR3 bases: TGTGCCAGCAGTGACTACTACGAGCAGTACTTC.

The genes are TRBV7-3 and TRBJ1-3; D is uncertain. Trimming took 1 base from V and 8 from J, leaving 9 bases between them. The CDR3 totals 13 residues. CDR1 SGHTA and CDR2 FQGTGA come from the germline V gene. The CDR3 here is CASSLIPGDTIYF. The CDR3 nucleotides read TGTGCCAGCAGCTTAATCCCCGGGGACACCATATATTTT. Full variable domain (remainder filled in from reference TRBV7-3 and TRBJ1-3): GAGVSQTPSNKVTEKGKYVELRCDPISGHTALYWYRQSLGQGPEFLIYFQGTGAADDSGLPNDRFFAVRPEGSVSTLKIQRTERGDSAVYLCASSLIPGDTIYFGEGSWLTVV.

The chain employs TRBV27 and TRBJ1-4; D is ambiguous. The CDR3 has 13 amino acids. The germline gives CDR1 MNHEY, CDR2 SMNVEV (reference sequence). Trimming pared 0 bases from V and 7 bases from J, leaving 6 bases between. The chain's CDR3 is CASSLSRGEKLFF. The CDR3 DNA sequence: TGTGCCAGCAGTTTATCTCGCGGTGAAAAACTGTTTTTT.

This clone was observed a few times. The CDR3 sequence: CASSSLLTPTYNEQFF. The CDR3 DNA reads as TGTGCCAGCAGCTCCCTACTAACACCTACTTACAATGAGCAGTTCTTC. The rearrangement uses TRBV28 and TRBJ2-1; unclear D gene. V lost 6 bases and J 4 bases, leaving 19 bases between the germline ends. The CDR3 is 16 amino acids. Germline loops: CDR1 MDHEN, CDR2 SYDVKM.

The chain couples TRBV3-1 (or the pseudogene TRBV3-2) to TRBJ2-1; a weak D match, TRBD2 (5 bases). The CDR3 sequence is 12 residues long. Germline CDR1 is LGHDT and CDR2 is YNNKEL (reference sequence). V lost 8 bases to trimming and J lost 9 bases, with 14 bases between them. CDR3 protein: CASGSGYGEQFF. CDR3 coding DNA: TGTGCCAGCGGGAGTGGATACGGTGAGCAGTTCTTC.